The source of this TCR beta chain is a study of blood T cells in healthy people across ages. Alongside a J-beta primer mix, a sample-barcoded 5' primer served in a second PCR lasting roughly 7 to 11 cycles. In TCRdb, the 5' RACE reads were re-called with MiXCR into one record per CDR3 protein. In the table there are 550,000 to 650,000 distinct CDR3 sequences, about 28% of which are singletons. Staff drew around 10 milliliters of peripheral blood from each donor. This clonotype has ten or more counts. V shed 3 bases and J shed 6 bases, with 5 bases lying between them. CDR1 and CDR2 from the germline V gene are MNHEY and SVGEGT. This CDR3 has 11 amino acids.

The origin of this receptor is a woman aged 80 or over in good health. Source material: blood. The chain joins TRBV6-2 or TRBV6-3 to TRBJ1-1; D not certain. The CDR3 region is CASSYYAEAFF. Here the CDR3 DNA reads TGTGCCAGCAGTTATTATGCTGAAGCTTTCTTT.